This T cell receptor beta chain was captured in a study of blood T cell repertoires in COVID-19. The table lists this clone with a few counts. This table comes from immunoSEQ multiplex PCR, and its TCRdb copy is limited to in-frame clones, with some not included. The data show roughly 73,000 clones, roughly 76% seen once. V lost 1 base, J lost 7 bases, and 5 bases stayed unmatched. This CDR3 is 15 amino acids long. Germline loops: CDR1 LGHNA, CDR2 YNFKEQ. This receptor was taken from a woman in her 70s with acute or convalescent COVID-19. The chain combines TRBV4-2 with TRBJ1-2, with 11 bases fitting TRBD1. The sequencing sample was made of peripheral blood. The DNA of the CDR3 is TGTGCCAGCAGCCAAGCTGGGACAGGGGGTATTGGCTACACCTTC. As protein: CASSQAGTGGIGYTF.